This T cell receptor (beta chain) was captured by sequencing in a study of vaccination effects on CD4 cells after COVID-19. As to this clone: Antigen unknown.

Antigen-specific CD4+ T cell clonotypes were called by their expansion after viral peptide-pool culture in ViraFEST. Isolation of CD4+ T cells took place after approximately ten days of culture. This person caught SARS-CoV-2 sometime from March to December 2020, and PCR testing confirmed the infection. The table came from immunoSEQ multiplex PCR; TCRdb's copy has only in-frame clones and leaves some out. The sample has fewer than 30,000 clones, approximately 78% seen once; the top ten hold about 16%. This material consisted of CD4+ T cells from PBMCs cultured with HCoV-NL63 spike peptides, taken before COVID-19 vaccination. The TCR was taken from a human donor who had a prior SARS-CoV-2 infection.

The CDR3 DNA is TGTGCCAGCAACCAGCGGGGACCCTACGAGCAGTACTTC. Translation: CASNQRGPYEQYF. The chain combines TRBV2 with TRBJ2-7; 7 bases fit TRBD2. Germline values: CDR1 SNHLY, CDR2 FYNNEI. The length of the CDR3 is 13 residues. J gave up 2 bases and V 7 bases, and 5 bases lay outside the gene matches. Full variable domain (remainder filled in from reference TRBV2 and TRBJ2-7): EPEVTQTPSHQVTQMGQEVILRCVPISNHLYFYWYRQILGQKVEFLVSFYNNEISEKSEIFDDQFSVERPDGSNFTLKIRSTKLEDSAMYFCASNQRGPYEQYFGPGTRLTVT.